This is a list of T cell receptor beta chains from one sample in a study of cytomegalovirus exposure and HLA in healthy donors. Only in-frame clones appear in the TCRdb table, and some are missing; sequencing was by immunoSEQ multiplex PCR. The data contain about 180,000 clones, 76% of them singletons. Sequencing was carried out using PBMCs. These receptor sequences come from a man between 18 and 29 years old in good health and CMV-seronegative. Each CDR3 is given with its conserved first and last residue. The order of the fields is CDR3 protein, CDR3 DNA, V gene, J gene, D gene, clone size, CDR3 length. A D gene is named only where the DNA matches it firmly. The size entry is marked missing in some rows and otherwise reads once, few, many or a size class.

CDR3aa: CASSNLKNRGGTDTQYF
CDR3nt: TGTGCCAGCAGCAACCTAAAGAATAGAGGAGGCACAGATACGCAGTATTTT
v_gene: TRBV21-1
j_gene: TRBJ2-3
d_gene: .
abundance: once
len: 17

CDR3aa: CAWSVIGVSTDTQYF
CDR3nt: TGTGCCTGGAGTGTAATCGGGGTTAGCACAGATACGCAGTATTTT
v_gene: TRBV30
j_gene: TRBJ2-3
d_gene: .
abundance: .
len: 15

CDR3aa: CATRGLASNTGELFF
CDR3nt: TGTGCCACTAGGGGACTAGCGTCGAACACCGGGGAGCTGTTTTTT
v_gene: TRBV2
j_gene: TRBJ2-2
d_gene: TRBD2
abundance: once
len: 15

CDR3aa: CASSLAGQGVYQPQHF
CDR3nt: TGTGCCAGCAGCTTAGCCGGACAGGGAGTTTATCAGCCCCAGCATTTT
v_gene: TRBV7-9
j_gene: TRBJ1-5
d_gene: TRBD1
abundance: .
len: 16

CDR3aa: CASSVVSGGTGNTIYF
CDR3nt: TGTGCCAGCAGCGTAGTCTCAGGAGGGACTGGAAACACCATATATTTT
v_gene: TRBV9
j_gene: TRBJ1-3
d_gene: .
abundance: .
len: 16

CDR3aa: CASSPGTSGVHYEQFF
CDR3nt: TGCGCCAGCAGCCCTGGGACTAGCGGGGTACACTATGAGCAGTTCTTC
v_gene: TRBV5-1
j_gene: TRBJ2-1
d_gene: TRBD2
abundance: .
len: 16

CDR3aa: CASSQSPLGGKPQHF
CDR3nt: TGCGCCAGCAGTCAATCTCCCCTCGGGGGGAAGCCCCAGCATTTT
v_gene: TRBV23-1
j_gene: TRBJ1-5
d_gene: .
abundance: .
len: 15

CDR3aa: CATSRGRDTEAFF
CDR3nt: TGTGCCACCAGCAGAGGGAGGGACACTGAAGCTTTCTTT
v_gene: TRBV15
j_gene: TRBJ1-1
d_gene: .
abundance: few
len: 13

CDR3aa: CATSRDLTSPYF
CDR3nt: TGTGCCACCAGCAGAGATTTGACTAGTCCGTACTTC
v_gene: TRBV15
j_gene: TRBJ2-4
d_gene: .
abundance: .
len: 12

CDR3aa: CSVATAYEQYF
CDR3nt: TGCAGCGTTGCGACAGCCTACGAGCAGTACTTC
v_gene: TRBV29-1
j_gene: TRBJ2-7
d_gene: .
abundance: .
len: 11

CDR3aa: CASSPGQGFFYEQYF
CDR3nt: TGTGCCAGCAGCCCGGGACAGGGATTCTTCTACGAGCAGTACTTC
v_gene: TRBV11-2
j_gene: TRBJ2-7
d_gene: TRBD1
abundance: .
len: 15

CDR3aa: CASSPGLAGGLITDTQYF
CDR3nt: TGTGCCAGCAGTCCTGGACTAGCGGGGGGATTGATCACAGATACGCAGTATTTT
v_gene: TRBV27
j_gene: TRBJ2-3
d_gene: TRBD2
abundance: .
len: 18

CDR3aa: CASSARTGRDEQFF
CDR3nt: TGTGCCAGCAGCGCACGGACAGGTCGGGATGAGCAGTTCTTC
v_gene: TRBV9
j_gene: TRBJ2-1
d_gene: TRBD1
abundance: once
len: 14

CDR3aa: CASSERRLDTGELFF
CDR3nt: TGTGCCAGCAGTGAACGGAGGTTAGACACCGGGGAGCTGTTTTTT
v_gene: TRBV6-1
j_gene: TRBJ2-2
d_gene: .
abundance: .
len: 15

CDR3aa: CASRPSGNPDTQYF
CDR3nt: TGTGCCAGTAGGCCTAGCGGGAATCCAGATACGCAGTATTTT
v_gene: TRBV19
j_gene: TRBJ2-3
d_gene: TRBD2
abundance: .
len: 14

CDR3aa: CSVDEATDTQYF
CDR3nt: TGCAGCGTTGACGAGGCCACAGATACGCAGTATTTT
v_gene: TRBV29-1
j_gene: TRBJ2-3
d_gene: .
abundance: few
len: 12

CDR3aa: CASSIDGNYGYTF
CDR3nt: TGTGCCAGCAGCATCGACGGGAACTATGGCTACACCTTC
v_gene: TRBV9
j_gene: TRBJ1-2
d_gene: .
abundance: .
len: 13

CDR3aa: CASSYGGASYEQYF
CDR3nt: TGTGCCAGCAGTTACGGGGGGGCCTCCTACGAGCAGTACTTC
v_gene: TRBV27
j_gene: TRBJ2-7
d_gene: TRBD2
abundance: .
len: 14

CDR3aa: CANSRGLNTEAFF
CDR3nt: TGTGCCAACAGCAGGGGGTTGAACACTGAAGCTTTCTTT
v_gene: TRBV28
j_gene: TRBJ1-1
d_gene: TRBD1
abundance: once
len: 13

CDR3aa: CASSYSIRDIRTQETQYF
CDR3nt: TGTGCCAGCAGTTACTCGATCCGCGACATTAGGACTCAAGAGACCCAGTACTTC
v_gene: TRBV6-7
j_gene: TRBJ2-5
d_gene: .
abundance: .
len: 18

CDR3aa: CASLAEGVGEQFF
CDR3nt: TGTGCCTCGTTAGCGGAGGGCGTAGGTGAGCAGTTCTTC
v_gene: TRBV30
j_gene: TRBJ2-1
d_gene: .
abundance: .
len: 13

CDR3aa: CASSPGGTAETQYF
CDR3nt: TGTGCCAGTAGTCCGGGGGGGACAGCGGAGACCCAGTACTTC
v_gene: TRBV19
j_gene: TRBJ2-5
d_gene: .
abundance: .
len: 14

CDR3aa: CASSTGGYYEKLFF
CDR3nt: TGTGCCAGCAGTACAGGGGGGTATTATGAAAAACTGTTTTTT
v_gene: TRBV6-1
j_gene: TRBJ1-4
d_gene: TRBD1
abundance: .
len: 14

CDR3aa: CASSPGVSEQYF
CDR3nt: TGTGCCAGCTCCCCCGGAGTTAGCGAGCAGTACTTC
v_gene: TRBV10-3
j_gene: TRBJ2-7
d_gene: .
abundance: .
len: 12

CDR3aa: CASRQDTVKDTQYF
CDR3nt: TGTGCCAGTAGGCAGGACACGGTAAAAGATACGCAGTATTTT
v_gene: TRBV19
j_gene: TRBJ2-3
d_gene: .
abundance: few
len: 14

CDR3aa: CASSFGQGYTEAFF
CDR3nt: TGTGCCAGCAGCTTCGGACAGGGCTACACTGAAGCTTTCTTT
v_gene: TRBV5-4
j_gene: TRBJ1-1
d_gene: TRBD1
abundance: .
len: 14

CDR3aa: CATRTSGGATDTQYF
CDR3nt: TGTGCCACCCGGACTAGCGGGGGGGCCACAGATACGCAGTATTTT
v_gene: TRBV28
j_gene: TRBJ2-3
d_gene: TRBD2
abundance: once
len: 15

CDR3aa: CASSPLSAGGPYTQYF
CDR3nt: TGTGCCAGCAGTCCCCTCTCGGCGGGGGGGCCGTATACGCAGTATTTT
v_gene: TRBV27
j_gene: TRBJ2-3
d_gene: TRBD2
abundance: .
len: 16

CDR3aa: CASSMSGTGGSYEQYF
CDR3nt: TGTGCCAGTAGTATGTCCGGGACAGGGGGCTCCTACGAGCAGTACTTC
v_gene: TRBV19
j_gene: TRBJ2-7
d_gene: TRBD1
abundance: .
len: 16

CDR3aa: CASSLWVGQFNQPQHF
CDR3nt: TGTGCCAGCAGCTTATGGGTGGGACAGTTCAATCAGCCCCAGCATTTT
v_gene: TRBV7-9
j_gene: TRBJ1-5
d_gene: TRBD1
abundance: .
len: 16

CDR3aa: CASSDRIRESEQYF
CDR3nt: TGTGCCAGCAGTGATAGGATCAGGGAAAGCGAGCAGTACTTC
v_gene: TRBV2
j_gene: TRBJ2-7
d_gene: .
abundance: once
len: 14

CDR3aa: CASDRGNTGELFF
CDR3nt: TGTGCCAGCGATCGGGGGAACACCGGGGAGCTGTTTTTT
v_gene: TRBV6-1
j_gene: TRBJ2-2
d_gene: .
abundance: .
len: 13

CDR3aa: CASSEGGRPNYGYTF
CDR3nt: TGTGCCAGCAGTGAAGGGGGCAGGCCCAACTATGGCTACACCTTC
v_gene: TRBV6-1
j_gene: TRBJ1-2
d_gene: .
abundance: .
len: 15

CDR3aa: CASSLGRTRGYEQFF
CDR3nt: TGCGCCAGCAGCTTGGGCCGGACTAGAGGGTATGAGCAGTTCTTC
v_gene: TRBV5-1
j_gene: TRBJ2-1
d_gene: TRBD2
abundance: .
len: 15

CDR3aa: CASSGGRTEAFF
CDR3nt: TGTGCCAGCAGCGGGGGCAGGACTGAAGCTTTCTTT
v_gene: TRBV9
j_gene: TRBJ1-1
d_gene: .
abundance: .
len: 12

CDR3aa: CASSYSSNQPQHF
CDR3nt: TGTGCCAGCAGTTACTCGAGTAATCAGCCCCAGCATTTT
v_gene: TRBV6-6
j_gene: TRBJ1-5
d_gene: .
abundance: .
len: 13

CDR3aa: CASSRGDRGGTYNEQFF
CDR3nt: TGTGCCAGCTCAAGGGGAGATCGGGGGGGCACCTACAATGAGCAGTTCTTC
v_gene: TRBV18
j_gene: TRBJ2-1
d_gene: TRBD2
abundance: .
len: 17

CDR3aa: CASTRRGPDSPLHF
CDR3nt: TGTGCCAGCACCCGGCGGGGTCCGGATTCACCCCTCCACTTT
v_gene: TRBV25-1
j_gene: TRBJ1-6
d_gene: .
abundance: .
len: 14

CDR3aa: CASSISLGTSAYNEQFF
CDR3nt: TGTGCCAGCAGCATCTCTCTGGGGACTAGCGCCTACAATGAGCAGTTCTTC
v_gene: TRBV5-6
j_gene: TRBJ2-1
d_gene: TRBD2
abundance: once
len: 17

CDR3aa: CASSSGGGTGGTEAFF
CDR3nt: TGCGCCAGCAGCTCTGGCGGTGGGACAGGGGGCACTGAAGCTTTCTTT
v_gene: TRBV5-1
j_gene: TRBJ1-1
d_gene: TRBD1
abundance: .
len: 16

CDR3aa: CASSLPVRGLSEQYF
CDR3nt: TGTGCCAGCAGTCTCCCGGTAAGGGGGCTCTCCGAGCAGTACTTC
v_gene: TRBV28
j_gene: TRBJ2-7
d_gene: TRBD1
abundance: .
len: 15

CDR3aa: CAWSGTDRGADTQYF
CDR3nt: TGTGCCTGGAGTGGTACCGACAGGGGTGCAGATACGCAGTATTTT
v_gene: TRBV30
j_gene: TRBJ2-3
d_gene: TRBD1
abundance: .
len: 15

CDR3aa: CASSLKSRDRGVKETQYF
CDR3nt: TGTGCCAGCAGCTTGAAGTCCCGGGACAGGGGGGTAAAAGAGACCCAGTACTTC
v_gene: TRBV5-5
j_gene: TRBJ2-5
d_gene: TRBD1
abundance: .
len: 18

CDR3aa: CASLTRNTEAFF
CDR3nt: TGTGCCAGCCTTACAAGGAACACTGAAGCTTTCTTT
v_gene: TRBV2
j_gene: TRBJ1-1
d_gene: .
abundance: .
len: 12

CDR3aa: CASSFKQGRGYTF
CDR3nt: TGTGCCAGCAGTTTTAAGCAGGGTCGTGGCTACACCTTC
v_gene: TRBV27
j_gene: TRBJ1-2
d_gene: .
abundance: .
len: 13

CDR3aa: CASSLRGPNTGELFF
CDR3nt: TGTGCCAGCAGTTTACGAGGGCCGAACACCGGGGAGCTGTTTTTT
v_gene: TRBV28
j_gene: TRBJ2-2
d_gene: .
abundance: .
len: 15

CDR3aa: CASGEGLGVDTQYF
CDR3nt: TGCGCCAGCGGCGAGGGCCTTGGGGTGGATACGCAGTATTTT
v_gene: TRBV5-1
j_gene: TRBJ2-3
d_gene: .
abundance: .
len: 14

CDR3aa: CASSADRENLNSPLHF
CDR3nt: TGTGCCAGCAGCGCGGACAGGGAGAATCTTAATTCACCCCTCCACTTT
v_gene: TRBV9
j_gene: TRBJ1-6
d_gene: TRBD1
abundance: .
len: 16

CDR3aa: CASSKALGEGTEYGYTF
CDR3nt: TGTGCCAGCAGCAAAGCGCTGGGAGAGGGGACAGAGTATGGCTACACCTTC
v_gene: TRBV21-1
j_gene: TRBJ1-2
d_gene: .
abundance: .
len: 17

CDR3aa: CAIRGQGDQPQHF
CDR3nt: TGTGCCATCAGGGGGCAGGGGGATCAGCCCCAGCATTTT
v_gene: TRBV10-3
j_gene: TRBJ1-5
d_gene: TRBD1
abundance: .
len: 13

CDR3aa: CASSATLNTGELFF
CDR3nt: TGTGCCAGCAGCGCTACCCTCAACACCGGGGAGCTGTTTTTT
v_gene: TRBV7-3
j_gene: TRBJ2-2
d_gene: .
abundance: .
len: 14

CDR3aa: CASSDPGRANEKLFF
CDR3nt: TGTGCCAGCAGTGACCCTGGCAGGGCGAATGAAAAACTGTTTTTT
v_gene: TRBV2
j_gene: TRBJ1-4
d_gene: .
abundance: once
len: 15

CDR3aa: CASSPGGTVANTEAFF
CDR3nt: TGCGCCAGCAGCCCGGGGGGGACGGTGGCCAACACTGAAGCTTTCTTT
v_gene: TRBV5-1
j_gene: TRBJ1-1
d_gene: .
abundance: once
len: 16